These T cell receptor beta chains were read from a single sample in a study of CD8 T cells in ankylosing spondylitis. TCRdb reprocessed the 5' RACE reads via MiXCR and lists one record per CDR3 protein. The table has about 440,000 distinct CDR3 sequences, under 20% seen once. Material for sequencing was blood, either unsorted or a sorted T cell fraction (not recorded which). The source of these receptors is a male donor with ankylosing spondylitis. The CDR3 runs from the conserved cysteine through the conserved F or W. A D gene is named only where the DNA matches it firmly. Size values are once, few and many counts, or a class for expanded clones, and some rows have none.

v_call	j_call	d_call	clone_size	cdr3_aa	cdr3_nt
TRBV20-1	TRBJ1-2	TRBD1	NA	CSARVDRGGYTF	TGCAGTGCTAGAGTCGACAGGGGTGGCTACACCTTC
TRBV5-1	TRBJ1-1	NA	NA	CASSRDRDTEAFF	TGCGCCAGCAGCCGTGACAGAGACACTGAAGCTTTCTTT
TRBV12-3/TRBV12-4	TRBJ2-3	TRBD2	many	CASSRLAGTSTDTQYF	TGTGCCAGCAGTCGACTAGCGGGTACTAGCACAGATACGCAGTATTTT
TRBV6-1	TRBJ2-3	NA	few	CASRWGEYTDTQYF	TGTGCCAGCAGATGGGGCGAGTACACAGATACGCAGTATTTT
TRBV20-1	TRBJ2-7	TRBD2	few	CSAPNALAGSSYEQYF	TGCAGTGCGCCGAATGCACTAGCGGGGAGCTCCTACGAGCAGTACTTC
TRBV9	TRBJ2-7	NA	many	CASSVDRGEQYF	TGTGCCAGCAGCGTAGACAGAGGCGAGCAGTACTTC
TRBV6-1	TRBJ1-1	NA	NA	CASRAPGNTEAFF	TGTGCCAGCAGAGCCCCCGGGAACACTGAAGCTTTCTTT
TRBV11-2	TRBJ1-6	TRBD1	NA	CASSLAGGKNSPLHF	TGTGCCAGCAGCTTGGCAGGGGGCAAAAATTCACCCCTCCACTTT
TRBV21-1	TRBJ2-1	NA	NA	CASSPRTVHEQFF	TGTGCCAGCAGCCCCCGGACAGTTCATGAGCAGTTCTTC
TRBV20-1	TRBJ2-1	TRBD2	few	CSARDSGEGYFYNEQFF	TGCAGTGCTAGAGATTCGGGGGAGGGCTATTTTTACAATGAGCAGTTCTTC
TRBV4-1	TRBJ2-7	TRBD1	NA	CASSLTGGDSYEQYF	TGCGCCAGCAGCCTGACAGGGGGGGACTCCTACGAGCAGTACTTC
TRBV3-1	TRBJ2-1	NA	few	CASSQEETPYTNEQFF	TGTGCCAGCAGCCAAGAAGAGACTCCCTATACCAATGAGCAGTTCTTC
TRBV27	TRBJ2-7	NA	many	CASSRHDGTYEQYF	TGTGCCAGCAGTCGACACGACGGTACCTACGAGCAGTACTTC
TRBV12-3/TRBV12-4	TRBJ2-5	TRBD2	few	CASSAPGLAGTQYF	TGTGCCAGCAGTGCCCCGGGACTAGCGGGGACCCAGTACTTC